Below, 4 T cell receptor beta chains from the same sample are listed, as sequenced in a study of blood T cell repertoires in COVID-19. Assay: immunoSEQ multiplex PCR; the TCRdb copy retains only in-frame clones and omits some. Found here are 250,000 or so clones, about 83% of them singletons; the top ten hold about 2.1%. Sequenced sample: PBMCs or T cells enriched from blood (not recorded which). The receptors here all came from a woman between 45 and 60 years old who had recovered from COVID-19.

The chain employs TRBV19 and TRBJ2-7; TRBD2 matches 7 bases. There are 14 residues in the CDR3. Germline CDR1 is LNHDA and CDR2 is SQIVND (reference sequence). After removal of 5 bases from V and 2 bases from J, the junction contained 6 bases not matched to a gene. The CDR3 is CASSPRLAPYEQYF. The CDR3, as DNA: TGTGCCAGTAGTCCACGACTAGCCCCCTACGAGCAGTACTTC.

This chain links TRBV28 with TRBJ2-7; 7 bases line up with TRBD2. Germline CDR1 reads MDHEN; CDR2 reads SYDVKM. V dropped 5 bases and J dropped 3; count of bases not matched to a gene: 7. The length of the CDR3 is 14 residues. CDR3 in amino acids: CASSLRWGGYEQYF. The CDR3, as DNA: TGTGCCAGCAGTCTTAGGTGGGGGGGCTACGAGCAGTACTTC.

The chain joins TRBV27 to TRBJ1-6, with D unclear. Germline values: CDR1 MNHEY, CDR2 SMNVEV (reference sequence). Trimming took off 4 bases at V and 7 bases at J, with 8 bases between the two ends. The CDR3 sequence is 13 residues long. Written as DNA, the CDR3 is TGTGCCAGCAGTTCCCGACAAAATTCACCCCTCCACTTT. Translated, it gives CASSSRQNSPLHF.

V usage is TRBV4-1 and J usage is TRBJ2-7; TRBD1 aligns across 8 bases. CDR1 is MGHRA and CDR2 is YSYEKL in the germline V gene. This CDR3 region has 16 residues. Trimming cost V 1 base and J 2 bases; bases outside gene matches: 7. CDR3 protein: CASSQGDRRPTYEQYF. For the CDR3, the DNA is TGCGCCAGCAGCCAAGGGGACAGGCGACCGACCTACGAGCAGTACTTC.